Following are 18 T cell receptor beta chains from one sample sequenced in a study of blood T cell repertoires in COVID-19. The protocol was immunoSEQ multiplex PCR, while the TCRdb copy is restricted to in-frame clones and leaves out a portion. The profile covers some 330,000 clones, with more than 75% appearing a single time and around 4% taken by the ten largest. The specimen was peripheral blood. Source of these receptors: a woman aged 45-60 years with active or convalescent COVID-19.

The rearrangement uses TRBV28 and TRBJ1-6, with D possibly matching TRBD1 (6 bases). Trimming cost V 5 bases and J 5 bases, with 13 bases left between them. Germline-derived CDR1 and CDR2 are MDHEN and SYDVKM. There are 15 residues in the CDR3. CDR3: CASSAPQGNNSPLHF. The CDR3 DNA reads TGTGCCAGCAGTGCTCCCCAGGGGAATAATTCACCCCTCCACTTT.

In nucleotides, the CDR3 is TGTGCCAGCAGTTACTCGGCGGGTTTCGGTCAGCCCCAGCATTTT. Translated: CASSYSAGFGQPQHF. J is TRBJ1-5 and V is TRBV6-5; D is uncertain. The CDR3 has 15 amino acids. Deletions cut 0 bases from V and 6 bases from J, with 12 bases between. Germline values: CDR1 MNHEY, CDR2 SVGAGI.

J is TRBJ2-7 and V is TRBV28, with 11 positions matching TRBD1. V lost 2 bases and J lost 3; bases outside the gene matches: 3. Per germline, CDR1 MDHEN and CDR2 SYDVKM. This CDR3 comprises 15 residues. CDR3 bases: TGTGCCAGCAGTTTAGCCGGGACAGGGGGCTACGAGCAGTACTTC. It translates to CASSLAGTGGYEQYF.

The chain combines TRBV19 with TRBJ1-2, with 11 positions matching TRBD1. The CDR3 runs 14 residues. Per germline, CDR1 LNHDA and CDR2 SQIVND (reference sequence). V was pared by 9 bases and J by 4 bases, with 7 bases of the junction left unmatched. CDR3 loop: CASWDRGILYGYTF. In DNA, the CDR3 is TGTGCCAGCTGGGACAGGGGGATCCTCTATGGCTACACCTTC. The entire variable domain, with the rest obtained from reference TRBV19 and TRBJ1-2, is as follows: DGGITQSPKYLFRKEGQNVTLSCEQNLNHDAMYWYRQDPGQGLRLIYYSQIVNDFQKGDIAEGYSVSREKKESFPLTVTSAQKNPTAFYLCASWDRGILYGYTFGSGTRLTVV.

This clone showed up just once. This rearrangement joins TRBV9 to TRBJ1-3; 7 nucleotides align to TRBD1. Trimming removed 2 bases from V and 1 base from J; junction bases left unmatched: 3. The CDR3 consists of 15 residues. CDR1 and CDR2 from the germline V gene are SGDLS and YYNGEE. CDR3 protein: CASSVQQGSGNTIYF. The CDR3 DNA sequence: TGTGCCAGCAGCGTTCAACAGGGGTCTGGAAACACCATATATTTT.

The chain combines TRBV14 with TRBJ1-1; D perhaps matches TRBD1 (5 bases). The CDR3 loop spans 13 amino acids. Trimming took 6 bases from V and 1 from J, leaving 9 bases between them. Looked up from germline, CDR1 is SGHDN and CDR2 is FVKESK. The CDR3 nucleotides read TGTGCCAGCAGTCTGACAGAGAACACTGAAGCTTTCTTT. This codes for CASSLTENTEAFF.

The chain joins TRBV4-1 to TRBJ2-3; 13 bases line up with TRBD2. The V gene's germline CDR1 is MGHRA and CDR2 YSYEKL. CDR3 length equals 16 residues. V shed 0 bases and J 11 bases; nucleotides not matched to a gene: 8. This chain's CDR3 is CASSQDTSGRVDEQYF. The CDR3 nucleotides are TGCGCCAGCAGCCAAGATACTAGCGGGAGGGTAGACGAGCAGTATTTT.

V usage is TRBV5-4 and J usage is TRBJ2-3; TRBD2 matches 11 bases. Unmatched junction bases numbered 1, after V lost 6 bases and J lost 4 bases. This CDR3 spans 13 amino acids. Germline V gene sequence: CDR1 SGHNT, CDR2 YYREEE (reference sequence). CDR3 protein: CASKTSGADTQYF. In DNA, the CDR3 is TGTGCCAGCAAGACTAGCGGGGCAGATACGCAGTATTTT.

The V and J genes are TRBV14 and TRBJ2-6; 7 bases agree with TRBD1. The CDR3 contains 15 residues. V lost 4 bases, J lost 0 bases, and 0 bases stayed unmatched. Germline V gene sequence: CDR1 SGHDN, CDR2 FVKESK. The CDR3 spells CASSPGGSGANVLTF. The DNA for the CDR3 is TGTGCCAGCAGCCCAGGGGGCTCTGGGGCCAACGTCCTGACTTTC.

The CDR3 coding sequence is TGTGCCTGGAGTAATAGTCCCGGGGAGCTGTTTTTT. This encodes CAWSNSPGELFF. This chain uses TRBV30 with TRBJ2-2; D is undetermined. Trimming shortened V by 2 bases and J by 6 bases, and 7 bases separated the two germline ends. CDR1 and CDR2 from the germline V gene are GTSNPN and SVGIG (reference sequence). The CDR3 is 12 amino acids.

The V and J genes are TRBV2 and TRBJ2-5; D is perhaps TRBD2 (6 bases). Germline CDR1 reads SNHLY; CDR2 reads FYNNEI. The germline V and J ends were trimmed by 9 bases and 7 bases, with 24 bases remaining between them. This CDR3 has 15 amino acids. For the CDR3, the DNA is TGTGCCAGTTTACCTGGGCCTTCTCAGGAGGGGACCCAGTACTTC. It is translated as CASLPGPSQEGTQYF.

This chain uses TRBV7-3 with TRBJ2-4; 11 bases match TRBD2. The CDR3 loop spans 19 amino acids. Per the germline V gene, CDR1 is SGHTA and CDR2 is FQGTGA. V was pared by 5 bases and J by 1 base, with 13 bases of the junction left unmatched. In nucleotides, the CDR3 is TGTGCCAGCAGCCGCCTAGGTAGCGGGAGGGGTTTGGCCAAAAACATTCAGTACTTC. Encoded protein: CASSRLGSGRGLAKNIQYF.

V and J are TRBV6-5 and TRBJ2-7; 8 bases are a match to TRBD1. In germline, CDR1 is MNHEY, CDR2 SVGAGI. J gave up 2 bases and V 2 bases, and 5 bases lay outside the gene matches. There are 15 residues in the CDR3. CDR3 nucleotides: TGTGCCAGCAGTTACGGGACAGGTTATGCCTACGAGCAGTACTTC. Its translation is CASSYGTGYAYEQYF.

The chain's CDR3 is CASIFGGSSYNEQFF. CDR3 nucleotide sequence: TGTGCCAGCATTTTCGGCGGGAGCTCCTACAATGAGCAGTTCTTC. The chain recombines TRBV28 with TRBJ2-1; 7 nucleotides match TRBD2. Looked up from germline, CDR1 is MDHEN and CDR2 is SYDVKM. The CDR3 length is 15 residues. Trimming took 7 bases from V and 0 from J; bases not matched to a gene: 6.

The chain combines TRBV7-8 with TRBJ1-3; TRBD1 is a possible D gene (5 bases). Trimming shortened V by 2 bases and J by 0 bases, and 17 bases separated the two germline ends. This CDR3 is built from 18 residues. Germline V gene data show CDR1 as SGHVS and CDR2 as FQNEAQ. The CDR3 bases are TGTGCCAGCAGCTTAAATAGCAGGGCAATTCACTCTGGAAACACCATATATTTT. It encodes CASSLNSRAIHSGNTIYF. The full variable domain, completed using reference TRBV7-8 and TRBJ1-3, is GAGVSQSPRYKVAKRGQDVALRCDPISGHVSLFWYQQALGQGPEFLTYFQNEAQLDKSGLPSDRFFAERPEGSVSTLKIQRTQQEDSAVYLCASSLNSRAIHSGNTIYFGEGSWLTVV.

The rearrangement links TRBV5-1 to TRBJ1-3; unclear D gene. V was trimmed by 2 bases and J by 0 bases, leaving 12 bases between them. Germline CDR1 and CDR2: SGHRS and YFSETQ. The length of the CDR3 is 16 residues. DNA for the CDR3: TGCGCCAGCAGCTTACGAGATCCAGGCTCTGGAAACACCATATATTTT. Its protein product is CASSLRDPGSGNTIYF.

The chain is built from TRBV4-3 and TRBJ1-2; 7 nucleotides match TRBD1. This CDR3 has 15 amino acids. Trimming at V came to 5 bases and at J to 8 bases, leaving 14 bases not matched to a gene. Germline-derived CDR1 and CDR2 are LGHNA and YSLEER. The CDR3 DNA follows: TGCGCCAGCAGCTATGAAACCGGGACAGAAGACGGCTACACCTTC. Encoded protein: CASSYETGTEDGYTF.

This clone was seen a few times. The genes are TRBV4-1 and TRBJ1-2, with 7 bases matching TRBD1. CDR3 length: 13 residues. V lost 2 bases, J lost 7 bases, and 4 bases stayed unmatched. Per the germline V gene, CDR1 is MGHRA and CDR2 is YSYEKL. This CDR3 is CASSQPTGLGYTF. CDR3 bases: TGCGCCAGCAGCCAACCGACAGGGCTTGGCTACACCTTC.